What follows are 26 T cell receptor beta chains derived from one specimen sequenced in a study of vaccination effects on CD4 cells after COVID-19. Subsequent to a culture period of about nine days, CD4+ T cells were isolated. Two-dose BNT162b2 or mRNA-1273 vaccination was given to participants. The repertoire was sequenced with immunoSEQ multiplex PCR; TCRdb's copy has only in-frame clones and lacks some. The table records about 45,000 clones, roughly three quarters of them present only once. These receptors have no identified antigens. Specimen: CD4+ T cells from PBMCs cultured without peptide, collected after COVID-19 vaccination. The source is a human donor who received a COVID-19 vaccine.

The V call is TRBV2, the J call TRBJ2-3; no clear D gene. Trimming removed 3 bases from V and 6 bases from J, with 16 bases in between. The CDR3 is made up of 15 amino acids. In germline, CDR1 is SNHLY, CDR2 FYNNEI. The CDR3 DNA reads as TGTGCCAGCAGTGATAGTACTTTAGTCTCGGATACGCAGTATTTT. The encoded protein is CASSDSTLVSDTQYF.

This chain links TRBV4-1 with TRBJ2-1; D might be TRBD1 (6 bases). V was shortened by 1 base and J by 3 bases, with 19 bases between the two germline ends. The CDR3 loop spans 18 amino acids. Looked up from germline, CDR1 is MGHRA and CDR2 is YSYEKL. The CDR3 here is CASSQVLLRQGIYNEQFF. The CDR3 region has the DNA TGCGCCAGCAGCCAAGTTCTTCTAAGGCAGGGGATCTACAATGAGCAGTTCTTC.

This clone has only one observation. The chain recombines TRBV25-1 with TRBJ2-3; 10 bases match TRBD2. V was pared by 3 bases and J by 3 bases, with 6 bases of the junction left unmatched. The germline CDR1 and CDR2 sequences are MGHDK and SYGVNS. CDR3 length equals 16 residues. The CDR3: CASSDGAGGQTDTQYF. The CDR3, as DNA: TGTGCCAGCAGTGATGGAGCGGGGGGGCAGACAGATACGCAGTATTTT.

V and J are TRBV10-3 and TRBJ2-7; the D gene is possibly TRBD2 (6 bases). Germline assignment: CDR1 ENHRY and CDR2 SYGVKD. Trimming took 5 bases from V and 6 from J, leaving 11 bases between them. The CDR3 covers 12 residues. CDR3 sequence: CAISWAGSEQYF. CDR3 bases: TGTGCCATCAGTTGGGCGGGAAGCGAGCAGTACTTC.

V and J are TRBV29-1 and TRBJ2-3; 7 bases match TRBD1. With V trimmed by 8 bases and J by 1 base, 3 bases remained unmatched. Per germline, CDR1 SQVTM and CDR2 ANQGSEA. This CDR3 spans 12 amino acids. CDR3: CSTGTGTDTQYF. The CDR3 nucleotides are TGCAGCACCGGGACAGGCACAGATACGCAGTATTTT.

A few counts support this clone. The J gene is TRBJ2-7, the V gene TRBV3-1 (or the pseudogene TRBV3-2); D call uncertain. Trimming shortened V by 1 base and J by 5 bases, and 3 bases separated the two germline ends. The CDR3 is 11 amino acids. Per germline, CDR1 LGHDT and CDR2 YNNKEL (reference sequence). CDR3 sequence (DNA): TGTGCCAGCAGCCAAGTACACGAGCAGTACTTC. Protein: CASSQVHEQYF.

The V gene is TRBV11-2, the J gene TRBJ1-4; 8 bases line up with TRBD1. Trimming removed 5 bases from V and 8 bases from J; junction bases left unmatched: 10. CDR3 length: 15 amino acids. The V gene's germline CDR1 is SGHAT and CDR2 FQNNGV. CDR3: CASSDDRGSREKLFF. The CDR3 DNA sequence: TGTGCCAGCAGCGATGACAGGGGATCTCGCGAAAAACTGTTTTTT.

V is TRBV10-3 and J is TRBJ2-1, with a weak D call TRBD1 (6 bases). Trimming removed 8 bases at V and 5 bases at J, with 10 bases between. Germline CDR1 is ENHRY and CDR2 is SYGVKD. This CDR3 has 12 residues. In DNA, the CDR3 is TGTGCCATCGAGGGGGATCACAATGAGCAGTTCTTC. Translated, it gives CAIEGDHNEQFF.

The DNA of the CDR3 is TGCAGCGTCGCTACAGGGGTCCAAGAGACCCAGTACTTC. It translates to CSVATGVQETQYF. V gene TRBV29-1 combines with J gene TRBJ2-5, with 7 bases matching TRBD1. Trimming removed 6 bases from V and 1 base from J; junction bases left unmatched: 5. The CDR3 is 13 residues long. Germline lookup yields CDR1 SQVTM and CDR2 ANQGSEA.

CDR3 in amino acids: CASSSSGPNTEAFF. The CDR3 coding sequence is TGTGCCAGCAGCTCAAGCGGGCCTAACACTGAAGCTTTCTTT. This chain joins TRBV3-1 (or the pseudogene TRBV3-2) and TRBJ1-1; D gene uncertain. CDR1 and CDR2 from the germline V gene are LGHDT and YNNKEL (reference sequence). This CDR3 comprises 14 residues. Trimming pared 5 bases from V and 2 bases from J, leaving 12 bases between.

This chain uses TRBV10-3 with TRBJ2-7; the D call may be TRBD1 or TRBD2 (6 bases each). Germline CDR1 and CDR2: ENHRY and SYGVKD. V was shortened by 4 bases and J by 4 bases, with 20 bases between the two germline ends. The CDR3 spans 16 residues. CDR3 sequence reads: CAISGGTAKGGYEQYF. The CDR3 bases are TGTGCCATCAGTGGGGGGACCGCAAAAGGGGGGTACGAGCAGTACTTC.

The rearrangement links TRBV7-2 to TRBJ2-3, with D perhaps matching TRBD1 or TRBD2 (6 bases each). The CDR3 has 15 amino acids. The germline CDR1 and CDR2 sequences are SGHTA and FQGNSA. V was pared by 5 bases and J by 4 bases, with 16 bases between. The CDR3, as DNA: TGTGCCAGCAGCCTTTTTGGGGGCGGGGCAGATACGCAGTATTTT. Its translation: CASSLFGGGADTQYF.

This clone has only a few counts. The CDR3 region has the DNA TGTGCCAGCACCCGGACTGATCTGCCTAATTCACCCCTCCACTTT. Amino acids: CASTRTDLPNSPLHF. The rearrangement uses TRBV2 and TRBJ1-6, with D unresolved. The length of the CDR3 is 15 residues. From germline, CDR1 is SNHLY and CDR2 FYNNEI. V was clipped by 7 bases and J by 6 bases, with 16 bases between them.

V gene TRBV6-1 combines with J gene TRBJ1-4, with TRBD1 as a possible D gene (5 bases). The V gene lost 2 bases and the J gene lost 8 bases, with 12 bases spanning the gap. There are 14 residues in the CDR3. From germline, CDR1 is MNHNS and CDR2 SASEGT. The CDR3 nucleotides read TGTGCCAGCAGTGAACACCAGGGTCAGGAAAAACTGTTTTTT. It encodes CASSEHQGQEKLFF.

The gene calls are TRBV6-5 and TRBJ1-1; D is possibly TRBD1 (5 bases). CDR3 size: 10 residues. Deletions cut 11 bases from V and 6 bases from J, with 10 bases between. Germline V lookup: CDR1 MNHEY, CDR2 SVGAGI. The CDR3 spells CAARDSEAFF. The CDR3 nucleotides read TGTGCCGCCAGGGATTCTGAAGCTTTCTTT.

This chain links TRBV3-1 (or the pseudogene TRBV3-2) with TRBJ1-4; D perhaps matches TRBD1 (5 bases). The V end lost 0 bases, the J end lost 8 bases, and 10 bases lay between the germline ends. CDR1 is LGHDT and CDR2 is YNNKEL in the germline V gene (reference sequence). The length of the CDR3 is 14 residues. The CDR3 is CASSQEGTYEKLFF. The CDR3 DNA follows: TGTGCCAGCAGCCAAGAAGGGACGTACGAAAAACTGTTTTTT.

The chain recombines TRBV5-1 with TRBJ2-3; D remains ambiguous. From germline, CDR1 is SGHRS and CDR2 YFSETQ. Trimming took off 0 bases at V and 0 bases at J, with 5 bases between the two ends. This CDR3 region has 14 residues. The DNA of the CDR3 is TGCGCCAGCAGCTTGGCAGAAAGCACAGATACGCAGTATTTT. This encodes CASSLAESTDTQYF.

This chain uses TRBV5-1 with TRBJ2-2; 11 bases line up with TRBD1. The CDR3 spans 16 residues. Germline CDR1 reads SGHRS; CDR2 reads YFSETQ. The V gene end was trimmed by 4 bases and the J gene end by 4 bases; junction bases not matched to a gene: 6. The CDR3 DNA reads TGCGCCAGCAGCCCGGGACAGGGGGTAGGCACCGGGGAGCTGTTTTTT. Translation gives CASSPGQGVGTGELFF.

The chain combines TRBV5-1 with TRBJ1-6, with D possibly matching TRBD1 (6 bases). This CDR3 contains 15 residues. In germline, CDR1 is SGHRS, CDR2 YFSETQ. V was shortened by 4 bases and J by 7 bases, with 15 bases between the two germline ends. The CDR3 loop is CASSPGGAENSPLHF. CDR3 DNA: TGCGCCAGCAGCCCTGGGGGCGCGGAGAATTCACCCCTCCACTTT.

The chain's CDR3 is CASSFVSVEQYF. The CDR3 DNA follows: TGTGCCAGCAGTTTTGTTTCTGTCGAGCAGTACTTC. This chain uses TRBV12-3 or TRBV12-4 with TRBJ2-7; no definite D call. The length of the CDR3 is 12 residues. V lost 3 bases, J lost 6 bases, and 9 bases lay in between.

CDR3 in amino acids: CASSLTGTGVYEQYF. CDR3 nucleotide sequence: TGCGCCAGCAGCCTTACCGGGACAGGGGTCTACGAGCAGTACTTC. This chain connects TRBV5-1 to TRBJ2-7; 10 bases agree with TRBD1. Germline CDR1 reads SGHRS; CDR2 reads YFSETQ. The CDR3 is 15 amino acids. J gave up 3 bases and V 4 bases, and 7 bases lay outside the gene matches. The complete variable domain, with remaining parts taken from reference TRBV5-1 and TRBJ2-7, reads KAGVTQTPRYLIKTRGQQVTLSCSPISGHRSVSWYQQTPGQGLQFLFEYFSETQRNKGNFPGRFSGRQFSNSRSEMNVSTLELGDSALYLCASSLTGTGVYEQYFGPGTRLTVT.

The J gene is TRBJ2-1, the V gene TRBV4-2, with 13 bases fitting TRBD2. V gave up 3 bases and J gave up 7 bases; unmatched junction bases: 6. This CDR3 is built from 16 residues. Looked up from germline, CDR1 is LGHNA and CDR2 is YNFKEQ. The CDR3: CASSHPTSGGINEQFF. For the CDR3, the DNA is TGTGCCAGCAGCCACCCGACTAGCGGGGGGATTAATGAGCAGTTCTTC.

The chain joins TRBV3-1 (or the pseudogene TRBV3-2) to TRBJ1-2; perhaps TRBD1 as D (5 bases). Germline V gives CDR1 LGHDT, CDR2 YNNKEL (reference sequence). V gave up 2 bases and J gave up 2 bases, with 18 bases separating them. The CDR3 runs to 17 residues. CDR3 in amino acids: CASSQSGQPQGNYGYTF. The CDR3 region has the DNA TGTGCCAGCAGCCAATCGGGCCAACCCCAGGGAAACTATGGCTACACCTTC.

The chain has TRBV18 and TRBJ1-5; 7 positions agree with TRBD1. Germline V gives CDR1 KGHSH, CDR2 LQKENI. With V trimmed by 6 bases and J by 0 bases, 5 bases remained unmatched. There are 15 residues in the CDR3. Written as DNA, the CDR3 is TGTGCCAGCTCCCAGGGACAGACTAGCAATCAGCCCCAGCATTTT. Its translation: CASSQGQTSNQPQHF. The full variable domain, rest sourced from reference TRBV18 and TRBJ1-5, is NAGVMQNPRHLVRRRGQEARLRCSPMKGHSHVYWYRQLPEEGLKFMVYLQKENIIDESGMPKERFSAEFPKEGPSILRIQQVVRGDSAAYFCASSQGQTSNQPQHFGDGTRLSIL.

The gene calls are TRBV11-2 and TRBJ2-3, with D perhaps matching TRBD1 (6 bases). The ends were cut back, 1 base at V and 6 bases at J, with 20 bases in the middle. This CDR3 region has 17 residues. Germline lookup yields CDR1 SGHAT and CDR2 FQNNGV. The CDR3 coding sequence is TGTGCCAGCAGCTTAGGGTCCCTAGGGGGTCCCTCCGATACGCAGTATTTT. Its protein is CASSLGSLGGPSDTQYF.

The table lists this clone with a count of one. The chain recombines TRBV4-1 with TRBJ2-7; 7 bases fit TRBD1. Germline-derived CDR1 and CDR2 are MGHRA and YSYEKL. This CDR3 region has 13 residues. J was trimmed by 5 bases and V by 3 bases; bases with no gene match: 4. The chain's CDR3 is CASSHGTADEQYF. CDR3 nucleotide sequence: TGCGCCAGCAGCCACGGGACAGCGGACGAGCAGTACTTC.